This T cell receptor (beta chain) was retrieved from a study of patients and donors after allogeneic stem cell transplantation. This clonotype was found many times. The CDR3 has 15 residues. CDR1 is KGHDR and CDR2 is SFDVKD in the germline V gene. With V trimmed by 7 bases and J by 0 bases, 2 bases remained unmatched. TCRdb processed the RT-PCR reads anew with MiXCR; each CDR3 protein has one entry. Among some 880,000 distinct CDR3 sequences listed, about a sixth were seen once. The sequence was obtained from a human donor who was either an allogeneic HSCT recipient or a stem cell or donor lymphocyte infusion donor (not recorded which). It is not recorded whose cells these are; they may come from a transplant donor. The V call is TRBV24-1, the J call TRBJ2-2, with 9 positions matching TRBD2. Sequencing was carried out using blood, either unsorted or a sorted T cell fraction (not recorded which). This chain's CDR3 is CATRTSGTNTGELFF. The CDR3 region has the DNA TGTGCCACCAGGACTAGCGGAACGAACACCGGGGAGCTGTTTTTT.